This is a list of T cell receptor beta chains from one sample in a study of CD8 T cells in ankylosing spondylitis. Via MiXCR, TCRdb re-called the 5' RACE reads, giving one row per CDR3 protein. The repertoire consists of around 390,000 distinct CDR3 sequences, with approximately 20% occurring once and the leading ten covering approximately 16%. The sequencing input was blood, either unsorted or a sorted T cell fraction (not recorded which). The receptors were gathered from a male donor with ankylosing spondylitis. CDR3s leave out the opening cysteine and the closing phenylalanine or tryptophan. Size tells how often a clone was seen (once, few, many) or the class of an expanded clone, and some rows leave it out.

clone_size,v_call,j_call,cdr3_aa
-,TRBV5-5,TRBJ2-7,ASSLQVAGVNEQY
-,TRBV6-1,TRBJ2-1,ASSRTSGPYNEQF
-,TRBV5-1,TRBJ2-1,ASSRREAEQF
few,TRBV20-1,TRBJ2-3,IPVWGLDTDTQY
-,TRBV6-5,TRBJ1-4,ASSYDRTNLRLF
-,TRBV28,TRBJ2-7,ASRNAAEQY
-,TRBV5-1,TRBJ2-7,ASSLEVRNPYEQY
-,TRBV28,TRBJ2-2,ASSYLRGTYDGAGELF
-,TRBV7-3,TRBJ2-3,ASSPRVSARDTQY
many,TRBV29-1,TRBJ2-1,SAEAGTGAREQF
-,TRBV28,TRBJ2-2,ASSFSGWRPGRGELF
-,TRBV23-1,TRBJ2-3,ASPQKGLQKVTDTQY
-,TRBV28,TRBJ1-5,ASSRTVPFGNQPQH
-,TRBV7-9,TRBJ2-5,ASSLDAGGWETQY
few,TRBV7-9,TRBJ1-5,ASSSYRQGVVQPQH